These 19 T cell receptor beta chains came from one sample sequenced in a study of T cell repertoires in cytomegalovirus infection. Each CDR3 protein gets one entry after TCRdb re-called the reads with MiXCR. The top ten hold 10% to 15% of the sample, which has some 800,000 distinct CDR3 sequences, just under 30% seen once. These receptors have no known antigen. The specimen comprised cultured CD8+ T cells from PBMCs, sampled from culture after CMV antigen stimulation. The receptors stem from a human donor in good health (CMV status not recorded). Some clones in this sample may be carry-over from other donors' samples.

This clonotype has just a few counts. The J gene is TRBJ2-7, the V gene TRBV5-4; D call uncertain. Trimming removed 3 bases at V and 7 bases at J, with 17 bases between. Germline loops: CDR1 SGHNT, CDR2 YYREEE (reference sequence). CDR3 length: 14 amino acids. The CDR3 here is CASSCVLWLEEQYV. The CDR3 DNA reads as TGTGCCAGCAGCTGCGTACTTTGGCTCGAGGAGCAGTACGTC.

This clonotype came up once. This chain connects TRBV5-1 to TRBJ2-1; 8 nucleotides align to TRBD2. Germline V gene lookup returns CDR1 SGHRS and CDR2 YFSETQ. This CDR3 is built from 16 residues. The junction had 9 bases not matched to a gene; V was cut back by 4 bases and J by 3 bases. DNA of the CDR3: TGCGCCAGCAGCCCCTATGCAAGCGGGGGCTACAATGAGCAGTTCTTC. Amino acids: CASSPYASGGYNEQFF.

V gene TRBV27 combines with J gene TRBJ1-6; 10 nucleotides align to TRBD1. CDR3 length: 16 amino acids. Germline V CDR1 and CDR2: MNHEY, SMNVEV (reference sequence). The J segment lost 9 bases and the V segment lost 6 bases, leaving 11 bases of the junction unmatched. The CDR3 coding sequence is TGTGCCAGCAGCCCCTCGGACAGGGGGTTTAGTTCACCCCTCCACTTT. This codes for CASSPSDRGFSSPLHF.

The rearrangement uses TRBV25-1 and TRBJ2-7; a weak D match, TRBD2 (6 bases). Germline loops: CDR1 MGHDK, CDR2 SYGVNS. The CDR3 length is 14 residues. V was trimmed by 1 base and J by 7 bases, leaving 14 bases between them. CDR3 loop: CASSELGLAGEQYF. CDR3 bases: TGTGCCAGCAGTGAATTGGGACTCGCGGGGGAGCAGTACTTC.

The V and J genes are TRBV12-3 or TRBV12-4 and TRBJ1-4; D may be TRBD1 (6 bases). CDR3 size: 13 residues. Trimming removed 6 bases from V and 8 bases from J, with 13 bases in between. The CDR3 DNA follows: TGTGCCAGCAGCCCCGGGGGCCAGGAAAAACTGTTTTTT. Its translation is CASSPGGQEKLFF.

The V gene is TRBV20-1, the J gene TRBJ1-2, with unresolved D. The V gene lost 0 bases and the J gene lost 7 bases, with 15 bases spanning the gap. The CDR3 loop spans 14 amino acids. Germline V lookup: CDR1 DFQATT, CDR2 SNEGSKA (reference sequence). The CDR3 nucleotides read TGCAGTGCTAGAGATATTCTACTCGGGCCTGGCTACACCTTC. Protein sequence: CSARDILLGPGYTF.

This chain uses TRBV4-3 with TRBJ2-2; no clear D. This CDR3 contains 17 residues. Germline values: CDR1 LGHNA, CDR2 YSLEER. The germline V and J ends were trimmed by 2 bases and 1 base, with 14 bases remaining between them. Written as DNA, the CDR3 is TGCGCCAGCAGCCAAAGGGTGGCGCAGAAGAACACCGGGGAGCTGTTTTTT. Protein product: CASSQRVAQKNTGELFF.

This clonotype has a count of ten or more. The V and J genes are TRBV7-2 and TRBJ2-1; TRBD1 is a possible D gene (6 bases). CDR3 length: 14 amino acids. V lost 3 bases and J 3 bases, leaving 9 bases between the germline ends. The germline V gene encodes CDR1 SGHTA and CDR2 FQGNSA. Here the CDR3 reads CASSFQGRYNEQFF. CDR3 DNA sequence: TGTGCCAGCAGCTTTCAGGGGCGCTACAATGAGCAGTTCTTC. Using reference TRBV7-2 and TRBJ2-1 for the parts outside the CDR3, the full variable domain is GAGVSQSPSNKVTEKGKDVELRCDPISGHTALYWYRQSLGQGLEFLIYFQGNSAPDKSGLPSDRFSAERTGGSVSTLTIQRTQQEDSAVYLCASSFQGRYNEQFFGPGTRLTVL.

The chain recombines TRBV4-2 with TRBJ1-1, with D unresolved. The CDR3 spans 17 residues. V was cut by 1 base and J by 0 bases, with 15 bases left in between. Germline loops: CDR1 LGHNA, CDR2 YNFKEQ. CDR3: CASSQVVGEIMNTEAFF. CDR3 sequence (DNA): TGTGCCAGCAGCCAAGTGGTCGGGGAGATAATGAACACTGAAGCTTTCTTT.

This clonotype was observed a few times. The V gene is TRBV20-1, the J gene TRBJ2-1; D might be TRBD1 or TRBD2, each matching 5 bases. The CDR3 sequence is 14 residues long. Germline V gene lookup returns CDR1 DFQATT and CDR2 SNEGSKA (reference sequence). The V end lost 5 bases, the J end lost 3 bases, and 14 bases lay between the germline ends. CDR3 residues: CSALTGTHYNEQFF. The CDR3 DNA is TGCAGTGCTCTGACCGGGACCCACTACAATGAGCAGTTCTTC.

The chain has TRBV19 and TRBJ2-1; 9 bases fit TRBD2. The CDR3 has 15 residues. Trimming at V came to 3 bases and at J to 5 bases, leaving 5 bases not matched to a gene. Germline lookup yields CDR1 LNHDA and CDR2 SQIVND (reference sequence). CDR3 in amino acids: CASSIAGGPNNEQFF. In nucleotides, the CDR3 is TGTGCCAGTAGTATCGCGGGGGGGCCTAACAATGAGCAGTTCTTC. The whole variable domain, remainder taken from reference TRBV19 and TRBJ2-1, is DGGITQSPKYLFRKEGQNVTLSCEQNLNHDAMYWYRQDPGQGLRLIYYSQIVNDFQKGDIAEGYSVSREKKESFPLTVTSAQKNPTAFYLCASSIAGGPNNEQFFGPGTRLTVL.

This clonotype came up a few times. The gene calls are TRBV29-1 and TRBJ1-1, with 8 bases that match TRBD1. Germline CDR1 is SQVTM and CDR2 is ANQGSEA. The CDR3 runs to 13 residues. V dropped 4 bases and J dropped 4; count of bases not matched to a gene: 5. As DNA, the CDR3 is TGCAGCGTTGCACAGGGGGATCGCACTGAAGCTTTCTTT. Amino acid sequence: CSVAQGDRTEAFF. The full variable domain, with the rest looked up from reference TRBV29-1 and TRBJ1-1, is SAVISQKPSRDICQRGTSLTIQCQVDSQVTMMFWYRQQPGQSLTLIATANQGSEATYESGFVIDKFPISRPNLTFSTLTVSNMSPEDSSIYLCSVAQGDRTEAFFGQGTRLTVV.

At least ten counts were recorded for this clonotype. The chain combines TRBV7-6 with TRBJ1-2, with D uncertain. Per germline, CDR1 SGHVS and CDR2 FNYEAQ. The ends were cut back, 5 bases at V and 2 bases at J, with 12 bases in the middle. There are 14 residues in the CDR3. DNA of the CDR3: TGTGCCAGCAGCCCGCAGTCCCCCAACTATGGCTACACCTTC. Protein: CASSPQSPNYGYTF.

The chain employs TRBV7-4 and TRBJ2-1; TRBD2 aligns across 7 bases. The CDR3 covers 16 residues. Germline assignment: CDR1 SGHVT and CDR2 SQSDAQ. V dropped 5 bases and J dropped 8; count of bases not matched to a gene: 15. The CDR3 coding sequence is TGTGCCAGCAGCACGGGGGGACTCCCAGTCCCGCATGAGCAGTTCTTC. Translation: CASSTGGLPVPHEQFF.

The chain employs TRBV15 and TRBJ2-1; TRBD2 matches at 12 bases. Trimming at V came to 5 bases and at J to 9 bases, leaving 20 bases not matched to a gene. The germline CDR1 and CDR2 sequences are LNHNV and YYDKDF (reference sequence). CDR3 length: 19 residues. The CDR3 DNA sequence: TGTGCCACCAGCCAGGCGGGACTAGCGGGTCTAACCATAGGCGGTGAGCAGTTCTTC. Its protein is CATSQAGLAGLTIGGEQFF.

This clonotype was seen ten or more times. The CDR3 is CASSLSGRETQYF. DNA for the CDR3: TGTGCCAGCAGCTTAAGCGGGAGAGAGACCCAGTACTTC. The chain recombines TRBV7-6 with TRBJ2-5; TRBD2 aligns across 8 bases. This CDR3 spans 13 amino acids. Germline CDR1 and CDR2: SGHVS and FNYEAQ. Losses at the gene ends were 2 bases for V and 4 bases for J; bases not matched to a gene: 0. Supplemented by reference TRBV7-6 and TRBJ2-5, the full variable domain reads GAGVSQSPRYKVTKRGQDVALRCDPISGHVSLYWYRQALGQGPEFLTYFNYEAQQDKSGLPNDRFSAERPEGSISTLTIQRTEQRDSAMYRCASSLSGRETQYFGPGTRLLVL.

The V call is TRBV27, the J call TRBJ2-4; 9 nucleotides align to TRBD1. The CDR3 extends over 15 amino acids. Germline V gene lookup returns CDR1 MNHEY and CDR2 SMNVEV (reference sequence). Trimming at V came to 4 bases and at J to 9 bases, leaving 10 bases not matched to a gene. CDR3 residues: CASSSTGQGWGIQYF. Written as DNA, the CDR3 is TGTGCCAGCAGTTCAACGGGACAGGGTTGGGGCATTCAGTACTTC.

The chain couples TRBV27 to TRBJ1-2; D uncertain. CDR3 length: 15 amino acids. Per germline, CDR1 MNHEY and CDR2 SMNVEV (reference sequence). V was clipped by 6 bases and J by 4 bases, with 18 bases between them. The CDR3 protein is CASRGLEDAVYGYTF. The CDR3 nucleotides read TGTGCCAGCAGGGGCCTGGAGGACGCCGTCTATGGCTACACCTTC.

J is TRBJ2-7 and V is TRBV19, with D uncertain. CDR3 length: 16 amino acids. The germline gives CDR1 LNHDA, CDR2 SQIVND (reference sequence). The ends were cut back, 5 bases at V and 4 bases at J, with 21 bases in the middle. CDR3 coding DNA: TGTGCCAGTAGTCCCGCAAACGTCGTTGAGATTTACGAGCAGTACTTC. This sequence encodes CASSPANVVEIYEQYF.